These 30 T cell receptor beta chains were sequenced from one sample in a study of blood T cell repertoires in COVID-19. The repertoire was sequenced with immunoSEQ multiplex PCR; TCRdb's copy has only in-frame clones and lacks some. The table lists hundreds of thousands of clones, about four fifths of them singletons. Input material: peripheral blood. These receptors were taken from a man aged 80 or over with acute or convalescent COVID-19.

The chain has TRBV6-2 or TRBV6-3 and TRBJ1-5, with TRBD1 as a possible D gene (5 bases). V was pared by 0 bases and J by 0 bases, with 12 bases between. CDR1 is MNHEY and CDR2 is SVGEGT in the germline V gene. This CDR3 is 17 amino acids long. The CDR3 here is CASSYSSRVYSNQPQHF. The CDR3 nucleotides are TGTGCCAGCAGTTACTCAAGCAGGGTTTATAGCAATCAGCCCCAGCATTTT.

CDR3 bases: TGCGCCAGCAGCCGGGGAGGGGGAGAAAATCAGCCCCAGCATTTT. This translates into CASSRGGGENQPQHF. This rearrangement joins TRBV5-1 to TRBJ1-5; D is perhaps TRBD1 (6 bases). CDR1 and CDR2 from the germline V gene are SGHRS and YFSETQ. CDR3 length: 15 amino acids. V was trimmed by 4 bases and J by 4 bases, leaving 15 bases between them.

This clone has only one observation. A junction end diverges from the germline sequence, so it may reflect a read error. The gene calls are TRBV19 and TRBJ1-1, with D unclear. This CDR3 comprises 14 residues. Germline loops: CDR1 LNHDA, CDR2 SQIVND (reference sequence). CDR3 sequence reads: CASSPRVTNTDAFF. As DNA, the CDR3 is TGTGCCAGTAGCCCCCGGGTTACGAACACTGATGCTTTCTTT.

The gene calls are TRBV24-1 and TRBJ2-3, with 11 bases lining up with TRBD2. Germline CDR1 reads KGHDR; CDR2 reads SFDVKD. With V trimmed by 1 base and J by 5 bases, 4 bases remained unmatched. The CDR3 spans 16 residues. CDR3 protein: CATSDFRGLAGDTQYF. CDR3 coding DNA: TGTGCCACCAGTGATTTCCGAGGACTAGCGGGAGATACGCAGTATTTT.

Note on this clone: The germline gene is not matched at one end of the junction; a read error may be the cause. The gene calls are TRBV19 and TRBJ2-6; possible D gene TRBD2, 6 bases. Germline lookup yields CDR1 LNHDA and CDR2 SQIVND (reference sequence). CDR3 length: 15 amino acids. For the CDR3, the DNA is TGTGCCAGTAGTCTATGGGGGACTGGAGCCAACGTCCTGACTTTC. Its protein product is CASSLWGTGANVLTF.

The chain uses TRBV24-1 and TRBJ1-2, with TRBD1 matching over 12 bases. Germline values: CDR1 KGHDR, CDR2 SFDVKD. The CDR3 totals 15 residues. Trimming removed 4 bases from V and 8 bases from J; junction bases left unmatched: 7. CDR3 nucleotide sequence: TGTGCCACCAGTGAATGGGACAGGGGGCGGGAAGGCTACACCTTC. Amino acid sequence: CATSEWDRGREGYTF.

The chain couples TRBV19 to TRBJ2-5, with D uncertain. V was pared by 4 bases and J by 1 base, with 7 bases between. This CDR3 is 13 amino acids long. The germline V gene encodes CDR1 LNHDA and CDR2 SQIVND (reference sequence). CDR3 coding DNA: TGTGCCAGTAGTAGACAATTCCAAGAGACCCAGTACTTC. As protein: CASSRQFQETQYF.

This clone was recorded at least ten times. The gene calls are TRBV4-2 and TRBJ2-1; 8 positions match TRBD2. In germline, CDR1 is LGHNA, CDR2 YNFKEQ. This CDR3 region has 19 residues. V was clipped by 1 base and J by 0 bases; unmatched bases: 11. The CDR3, as DNA: TGTGCCAGCAGCCAAGGCGGGATAGCGGGGATCAGCTCCTACAATGAGCAGTTCTTC. It specifies CASSQGGIAGISSYNEQFF.

For the CDR3, the DNA is TGTGCCAGCTCACCAACCTCTGCGGTCACCGGGGAGCTGTTTTTT. Translating it yields CASSPTSAVTGELFF. The V and J genes are TRBV18 and TRBJ2-2, with unresolved D. Trimming took 2 bases from V and 4 from J, leaving 11 bases between them. The CDR3 has 15 amino acids. From germline, CDR1 is KGHSH and CDR2 LQKENI.

The chain uses TRBV28 and TRBJ1-6, with D possibly TRBD1 on 6 matching bases. This CDR3 contains 14 residues. V was trimmed by 2 bases and J by 10 bases, leaving 12 bases between them. The germline gives CDR1 MDHEN, CDR2 SYDVKM. For the CDR3, the DNA is TGTGCCAGCAGTTTACGGACAGTAGCCTCACCCCTCCACTTT. Residues: CASSLRTVASPLHF.

The J gene is TRBJ1-1, the V gene TRBV11-2, with 10 bases matching TRBD1. Germline CDR1 is SGHAT and CDR2 is FQNNGV. Trimming removed 5 bases from V and 0 bases from J; junction bases left unmatched: 12. The CDR3 is 18 residues long. In nucleotides, the CDR3 is TGTGCCAGCAGCCCGAGGACAGGGGGAGGGAACATGAACACTGAAGCTTTCTTT. As protein: CASSPRTGGGNMNTEAFF. Looking up the rest from reference TRBV11-2 and TRBJ1-1 gives the full variable domain: EAGVAQSPRYKIIEKRQSVAFWCNPISGHATLYWYQQILGQGPKLLIQFQNNGVVDDSQLPKDRFSAERLKGVDSTLKIQPAKLEDSAVYLCASSPRTGGGNMNTEAFFGQGTRLTVV.

V usage is TRBV2 and J usage is TRBJ1-6, with 9 bases matching TRBD1. CDR3 length: 14 amino acids. From germline, CDR1 is SNHLY and CDR2 FYNNEI. Losses at the gene ends were 7 bases for V and 7 bases for J; bases not matched to a gene: 5. The CDR3 DNA is TGTGCCAGCACCGGGACAGGGCGGAATTCACCCCTCCACTTT. Encoded protein: CASTGTGRNSPLHF. Supplemented by reference TRBV2 and TRBJ1-6, the full variable domain reads EPEVTQTPSHQVTQMGQEVILRCVPISNHLYFYWYRQILGQKVEFLVSFYNNEISEKSEIFDDQFSVERPDGSNFTLKIRSTKLEDSAMYFCASTGTGRNSPLHFGNGTRLTVT.

This clone has a handful of counts. The chain has TRBV15 and TRBJ2-7, with a tentative D call TRBD2 (6 bases). Germline assignment: CDR1 LNHNV and CDR2 YYDKDF (reference sequence). Trimming removed 2 bases from V and 5 bases from J, with 19 bases in between. The CDR3 extends over 16 amino acids. The chain's CDR3 is CATSRLRRAPGHEQYF. The CDR3 DNA sequence: TGTGCCACCAGCAGACTAAGGAGGGCCCCGGGACACGAGCAGTACTTC.

This chain links TRBV24-1 with TRBJ2-2; no clear D. Germline V CDR1 and CDR2: KGHDR, SFDVKD. Between the trimmed V and J ends, which lost 5 bases and 6 bases, there was a span of 9 bases. CDR3 size: 13 residues. CDR3 DNA: TGTGCCACCAGTGTAAACGCGGCCGGGGAGCTGTTTTTT. This sequence encodes CATSVNAAGELFF.

The chain carries TRBV30 and TRBJ1-5; 8 positions agree with TRBD1. Germline V gives CDR1 GTSNPN, CDR2 SVGIG (reference sequence). Trimming at V came to 2 bases and at J to 0 bases, leaving 9 bases not matched to a gene. This CDR3 has 17 residues. CDR3 sequence reads: CAWSSGQVLYSNQPQHF. CDR3 DNA sequence: TGTGCCTGGAGTTCGGGACAGGTTCTCTATAGCAATCAGCCCCAGCATTTT.

This clone has only a few counts. This rearrangement joins TRBV21-1 to TRBJ1-1; the table's D call, TRBD1, has no DNA check behind it. TRBV21-1 corresponds to a pseudogene. The CDR3 length is 18 residues. CDR3 loop: CASSTVPGQVTRKTEAFF. The DNA of the CDR3 is TGTGCCAGCAGCACAGTCCCGGGACAGGTTACCCGGAAGACTGAAGCTTTCTTT.

The chain carries TRBV5-1 and TRBJ2-2, with TRBD1 matching 7 bases. V lost 6 bases to trimming and J lost 3 bases; unmatched junction nucleotides: 8. This CDR3 is 15 amino acids long. Germline loops: CDR1 SGHRS, CDR2 YFSETQ. The CDR3 DNA sequence: TGCGCCAGCAACCCGACAGGGTTTGACACCGGGGAGCTGTTTTTT. Its protein is CASNPTGFDTGELFF. Looking up the rest from reference TRBV5-1 and TRBJ2-2 gives the full variable domain: KAGVTQTPRYLIKTRGQQVTLSCSPISGHRSVSWYQQTPGQGLQFLFEYFSETQRNKGNFPGRFSGRQFSNSRSEMNVSTLELGDSALYLCASNPTGFDTGELFFGEGSRLTVL.

The chain carries TRBV19 and TRBJ1-4; TRBD1 might be the D (5 bases). Per germline, CDR1 LNHDA and CDR2 SQIVND (reference sequence). Trimming stripped 3 bases from V and 5 bases from J, with 13 bases between. The CDR3 consists of 15 residues. The CDR3 reads CASSMGGLSNEKLFF. In DNA, the CDR3 is TGTGCCAGTAGTATGGGGGGACTCAGCAATGAAAAACTGTTTTTT. Full variable domain (rest looked up from reference TRBV19 and TRBJ1-4): DGGITQSPKYLFRKEGQNVTLSCEQNLNHDAMYWYRQDPGQGLRLIYYSQIVNDFQKGDIAEGYSVSREKKESFPLTVTSAQKNPTAFYLCASSMGGLSNEKLFFGSGTQLSVL.

CDR3: CASKRDYPTDTQYF. The CDR3 DNA is TGTGCCAGCAAAAGGGACTACCCCACAGATACGCAGTATTTT. The chain couples TRBV2 to TRBJ2-3; TRBD2 matches 7 bases. The trim removed 7 bases at V and 2 bases at J, leaving 6 bases unmatched. This CDR3 has 14 amino acids. The germline gives CDR1 SNHLY, CDR2 FYNNEI.

The chain has TRBV6-5 and TRBJ2-7; 10 bases match TRBD1. Germline assignment: CDR1 MNHEY and CDR2 SVGAGI. The CDR3 is made up of 15 amino acids. V lost 5 bases and J lost 4; bases outside the gene matches: 8. For the CDR3, the DNA is TGTGCCAGCAGTCCCGCCGGGACAGGGGCGTACGAGCAGTACTTC. Protein sequence: CASSPAGTGAYEQYF.

The CDR3: CASSLGDRGYNEQFF. The CDR3 DNA reads as TGTGCCAGCAGCTTAGGGGACAGGGGCTACAATGAGCAGTTCTTC. V usage is TRBV7-8 and J usage is TRBJ2-1, with 10 nucleotides matching TRBD1. The CDR3 runs 15 residues. V dropped 1 base and J dropped 3; count of bases not matched to a gene: 0. Germline loops: CDR1 SGHVS, CDR2 FQNEAQ.

This chain joins TRBV30 and TRBJ2-1, with 7 bases aligning to TRBD2. J gave up 8 bases and V 3 bases, and 4 bases lay outside the gene matches. Germline V lookup: CDR1 GTSNPN, CDR2 SVGIG (reference sequence). The CDR3 totals 12 residues. The DNA of the CDR3 is TGTGCCTGGAGCCTACGGGGGGATGAGCAGTTCTTC. Residues: CAWSLRGDEQFF. Filled out from reference TRBV30 and TRBJ2-1, the complete variable domain reads SQTIHQWPATLVQPVGSPLSLECTVEGTSNPNLYWYRQAAGRGLQLLFYSVGIGQISSEVPQNLSASRPQDRQFILSSKKLLLSDSGFYLCAWSLRGDEQFFGPGTRLTVL.

This clone was counted only a few times. The genes are TRBV7-2 and TRBJ1-5; the D is unclear. This CDR3 comprises 15 residues. V was pared by 3 bases and J by 0 bases, with 9 bases between. CDR1 is SGHTA, CDR2 FQGNSA, per germline. CDR3 loop: CASSFTDYSNQPQHF. The CDR3 DNA reads as TGTGCCAGCAGCTTTACAGATTATAGCAATCAGCCCCAGCATTTT.

V usage is TRBV14 and J usage is TRBJ2-1, with TRBD2 identical over 7 bases. Germline CDR1 SGHDN, CDR2 FVKESK. The CDR3 has 17 amino acids. The J segment lost 9 bases and the V segment lost 0 bases, leaving 14 bases of the junction unmatched. The DNA of the CDR3 is TGTGCCAGCAGCCAAGATCTTTATCGGGGAGGGACGGGTGAGCAGTTCTTC. Translating gives CASSQDLYRGGTGEQFF.

The J gene is TRBJ1-1, the V gene TRBV11-2; perhaps TRBD1 as D (6 bases). There are 13 residues in the CDR3. CDR1 is SGHAT and CDR2 is FQNNGV in the germline V gene. Trimming stripped 3 bases from V and 5 bases from J, with 10 bases between. Here the CDR3 DNA reads TGTGCCAGCAGCTTCTCACAGGGAACTGAAGCTTTCTTT. Translating it yields CASSFSQGTEAFF.

The chain links TRBV19 to TRBJ2-1; 11 bases agree with TRBD1. This CDR3 contains 15 residues. The V gene's germline CDR1 is LNHDA and CDR2 SQIVND (reference sequence). V was clipped by 4 bases and J by 9 bases; unmatched bases: 8. CDR3 in amino acids: CASSKWGQGDREQFF. The CDR3 nucleotides read TGTGCCAGTAGTAAGTGGGGACAGGGGGATCGTGAGCAGTTCTTC.

Comment on this clone: The germline gene is not matched at one end of the junction; a read error may be the cause. The chain uses TRBV7-2 and TRBJ1-1; unclear D gene. Germline loops: CDR1 SGHTA, CDR2 FQGNSA. The CDR3 is 14 residues long. The CDR3 region is CASSLNRLNSEAFF. DNA of the CDR3: TGTGCCAGCAGCTTAAACAGATTGAACAGTGAAGCTTTCTTT.

The chain has TRBV11-3 and TRBJ1-1; the D gene is possibly TRBD1 (5 bases). There are 16 residues in the CDR3. Germline CDR1 reads SGHNT; CDR2 reads YENEEA. Between the trimmed V and J ends, which lost 5 bases and 4 bases, there was a span of 20 bases. CDR3 nucleotide sequence: TGTGCCAGCAGCGACCGTCGGCGGGGCGAGGGCACTGAAGCTTTCTTT. It specifies CASSDRRRGEGTEAFF.

This chain uses TRBV6-6 with TRBJ1-6, with a possible D match to TRBD1 (6 bases). Trimming pared 6 bases from V and 6 bases from J, leaving 15 bases between. Germline V gives CDR1 MNHNY, CDR2 SVGAGI (reference sequence). The CDR3 contains 15 residues. The CDR3 spells CASSPQGTSNSPLHF. The DNA of the CDR3 is TGTGCCAGCAGCCCACAGGGCACGTCTAATTCACCCCTCCACTTT.

V gene TRBV24-1 combines with J gene TRBJ2-3; 7 nucleotides match TRBD1. With 0 bases clipped from V and 2 bases from J, the junction kept 4 bases outside the gene matches. The CDR3 loop spans 16 amino acids. CDR1 is KGHDR, CDR2 SFDVKD, per germline. For the CDR3, the DNA is TGTGCCACCAGTGATTTGCGGGACAGTGACACAGATACGCAGTATTTT. Translated, it gives CATSDLRDSDTDTQYF.